Below, 18 T cell receptor beta chains from the same sample are listed, as sequenced in a study of radiotherapy plus CTLA-4 blockade in lung cancer. Clones were read by immunoSEQ multiplex PCR, and TCRdb kept only the in-frame ones, dropping some. Of 70,000 to 90,000 clones listed, about four fifths are singletons. This specimen consisted of peripheral blood, obtained from a patient treated with radiotherapy plus ipilimumab. The receptors come from a human donor with non-small cell lung cancer whose response to radiotherapy plus ipilimumab could not be evaluated. Some clones in this sample may be carry-over from other donors' samples.

The chain couples TRBV7-8 to TRBJ1-1; D is unresolved. This CDR3 spans 14 amino acids. Deletions cut 10 bases from V and 0 bases from J, with 15 bases between. Germline values: CDR1 SGHVS, CDR2 FQNEAQ. CDR3 amino acids: CAIHGGYMNTEAFF. The DNA for the CDR3 is TGTGCCATCCATGGAGGGTATATGAACACTGAAGCTTTCTTT.

The chain couples TRBV7-2 to TRBJ1-1; TRBD1 matches at 8 bases. The V and J ends lost 3 bases and 5 bases, in that order; junction bases with no gene match: 11. The CDR3 has 16 residues. The germline gives CDR1 SGHTA, CDR2 FQGNSA. CDR3 DNA sequence: TGTGCCAGCAGCTTCTTAACAGGGGGGGTTCGGACTGAAGCTTTCTTT. It encodes CASSFLTGGVRTEAFF.

This clone turned up a few times. The CDR3 region is CASSNSSPEQYF. The CDR3 DNA reads as TGTGCCAGCAGTAACAGTTCTCCCGAGCAGTACTTC. The V and J genes are TRBV2 and TRBJ2-7; D is undetermined. Germline CDR1 SNHLY, CDR2 FYNNEI. The CDR3 spans 12 residues. V lost 5 bases and J lost 6, with 11 bases in between.

The chain links TRBV5-1 to TRBJ2-6, with unresolved D. Per germline, CDR1 SGHRS and CDR2 YFSETQ. V was trimmed by 0 bases and J by 9 bases, leaving 4 bases between them. The CDR3 length is 12 residues. CDR3 in DNA: TGCGCCAGCAGCTTGGAATACAACGTCCTGACTTTC. Residues: CASSLEYNVLTF.

This clone was seen just once. The chain recombines TRBV4-1 with TRBJ1-3; no firm D call. The ends were cut back, 0 bases at V and 0 bases at J, with 6 bases in the middle. Germline assignment: CDR1 MGHRA and CDR2 YSYEKL. The CDR3 extends over 15 amino acids. CDR3 nucleotides: TGCGCCAGCAGCCAAGATGAGCGCTCTGGAAACACCATATATTTT. Protein: CASSQDERSGNTIYF.

This chain connects TRBV5-1 to TRBJ1-2, with TRBD1 matching over 9 bases. Germline loops: CDR1 SGHRS, CDR2 YFSETQ. J was trimmed by 8 bases and V by 3 bases; bases with no gene match: 5. This CDR3 contains 13 residues. The CDR3 reads CASSSQGAYGYTF. The CDR3 nucleotides are TGCGCCAGCAGCTCACAGGGGGCATACGGCTACACCTTC.

The chain employs TRBV6-1 and TRBJ2-1, with 8 bases that match TRBD2. Germline assignment: CDR1 MNHNS and CDR2 SASEGT. J lost 7 bases, V lost 4 bases, and 6 bases had no gene match. The CDR3 is 14 residues long. The CDR3: CASSVPGGENEQFF. Written as DNA, the CDR3 is TGTGCCAGCAGTGTACCGGGGGGGGAAAATGAGCAGTTCTTC.

The chain uses TRBV6-1 and TRBJ1-4; no reliable D call. V was clipped by 5 bases and J by 8 bases, with 9 bases between them. The V gene's germline CDR1 is MNHNS and CDR2 SASEGT. The CDR3 runs to 12 residues. DNA for the CDR3: TGTGCCAGCAGTTCCCACTGGGAAAAACTGTTTTTT. Amino acids: CASSSHWEKLFF.

This clone appeared a few times. Germline and junction disagree at one end, which may indicate a read error. This chain uses TRBV7-7 with TRBJ2-7, with D tentatively TRBD2 (5 bases). CDR1 SSHAT and CDR2 FNYEAQ come from the germline V gene (reference sequence). The CDR3 is 13 residues long. As DNA, the CDR3 is TGTGCTAGCAGCTTACAGAGGGAGTACGAGCAGTACTTC. Its protein product is CASSLQREYEQYF.

This rearrangement joins TRBV7-9 to TRBJ2-5, with 10 bases identical to TRBD1. CDR3 length: 14 amino acids. Trimming removed 5 bases from V and 6 bases from J; junction bases left unmatched: 6. The germline gives CDR1 SEHNR, CDR2 FQNEAQ (reference sequence). This chain's CDR3 is CASSPGQGQQTQYF. CDR3 nucleotides: TGTGCCAGCAGCCCGGGACAGGGGCAACAGACCCAGTACTTC.

This clone was found once. This chain uses TRBV4-3 with TRBJ1-6; D is perhaps TRBD1 (5 bases). Germline V gives CDR1 LGHNA, CDR2 YSLEER. The CDR3 covers 15 residues. The germline V and J ends were trimmed by 1 base and 9 bases, with 13 bases remaining between them. CDR3 protein: CASSQAAADTSPLHF. DNA of the CDR3: TGCGCCAGCAGCCAAGCCGCGGCGGACACTTCACCCCTCCACTTT.

The sample holds a few counts of this clone. The chain has TRBV9 and TRBJ1-2, with a possible D match to TRBD1 (5 bases). V lost 0 bases and J 4 bases, leaving 10 bases between the germline ends. The germline V gene encodes CDR1 SGDLS and CDR2 YYNGEE. The CDR3 runs to 14 residues. The CDR3 region has the DNA TGTGCCAGCAGCGTAGCTGTGGACACCTATGGCTACACCTTC. Its translation is CASSVAVDTYGYTF.

The rearrangement uses TRBV7-9 and TRBJ2-3; 11 nucleotides agree with TRBD2. The ends lost 5 bases at V and 4 bases at J; junction bases unmatched: 8. The CDR3 is made up of 16 amino acids. The V gene's germline CDR1 is SEHNR and CDR2 FQNEAQ (reference sequence). CDR3 protein: CASSRVPGLAADTQYF. The CDR3 nucleotides are TGTGCCAGCAGCAGAGTTCCGGGACTAGCGGCAGATACGCAGTATTTT.

The V call is TRBV27, the J call TRBJ1-2; 9 nucleotides line up with TRBD1. CDR1 and CDR2 from the germline V gene are MNHEY and SMNVEV (reference sequence). The CDR3 covers 14 residues. The V and J ends lost 5 bases and 9 bases, in that order; junction bases with no gene match: 10. CDR3 loop: CASSHNRDRASYTF. The CDR3 region has the DNA TGTGCCAGCAGTCACAACCGGGACAGGGCGAGCTACACCTTC.

V gene TRBV5-6 combines with J gene TRBJ2-5; 8 positions agree with TRBD1. The J call may be faulty, since TRBJ2-7 better matches the DNA end. There are 16 residues in the CDR3. In germline, CDR1 is SGHDT, CDR2 YYEEEE. CDR3: CASSLETGGSSYEQYF. In DNA form, the CDR3 reads TGTGCCAGCAGCTTGGAAACAGGGGGATCCTCCTACGAGCAGTACTTC.

The chain uses TRBV19 and TRBJ1-2; D not resolved. CDR3 length: 13 amino acids. The V end was cut by 5 bases, the J end by 8 bases, with 15 bases between. Germline CDR1 is LNHDA and CDR2 is SQIVND (reference sequence). Here the CDR3 reads CASSPPRGNGYTF. CDR3 coding DNA: TGTGCCAGTAGTCCCCCGAGAGGCAACGGCTACACCTTC. Filled out from reference TRBV19 and TRBJ1-2, the complete variable domain reads DGGITQSPKYLFRKEGQNVTLSCEQNLNHDAMYWYRQDPGQGLRLIYYSQIVNDFQKGDIAEGYSVSREKKESFPLTVTSAQKNPTAFYLCASSPPRGNGYTFGSGTRLTVV.

The chain has TRBV19 and TRBJ2-5, with a tentative D call TRBD2 (6 bases). The CDR3 totals 15 residues. Germline V gene lookup returns CDR1 LNHDA and CDR2 SQIVND (reference sequence). V lost 4 bases, J lost 5 bases, and 17 bases lay in between. The CDR3 protein is CASSRRLDGWETQYF. The CDR3 region has the DNA TGTGCCAGTAGTAGACGACTAGACGGGTGGGAGACCCAGTACTTC.

The gene calls are TRBV5-1 and TRBJ2-1; maybe TRBD2 (5 bases). Germline CDR1 reads SGHRS; CDR2 reads YFSETQ. Trimming took 7 bases from V and 3 from J, leaving 14 bases between them. The CDR3 extends over 14 amino acids. The CDR3 nucleotides read TGCGCCAGCGGCCCACCCAGCGGCTACAATGAGCAGTTCTTC. Translation: CASGPPSGYNEQFF.